This T cell receptor beta chain is from a study of blood T cell repertoires in COVID-19. Measured with immunoSEQ multiplex PCR; TCRdb has only the in-frame clones, and not every one. The sample contains about 250,000 clones, around nine tenths of which appear only once. CDR3 size: 14 residues. Germline V CDR1 and CDR2: SGHDN, FVKESK. J was trimmed by 4 bases and V by 0 bases; bases with no gene match: 1. The chain carries TRBV14 and TRBJ2-5; 8 bases fit TRBD2. The material sequenced was peripheral blood. The origin of this receptor is a woman in her fifties or sixties who had recovered from COVID-19. CDR3 bases: TGTGCCAGCAGCCAAGATCTAGCGGGAGAGACCCAGTACTTC. It specifies CASSQDLAGETQYF.